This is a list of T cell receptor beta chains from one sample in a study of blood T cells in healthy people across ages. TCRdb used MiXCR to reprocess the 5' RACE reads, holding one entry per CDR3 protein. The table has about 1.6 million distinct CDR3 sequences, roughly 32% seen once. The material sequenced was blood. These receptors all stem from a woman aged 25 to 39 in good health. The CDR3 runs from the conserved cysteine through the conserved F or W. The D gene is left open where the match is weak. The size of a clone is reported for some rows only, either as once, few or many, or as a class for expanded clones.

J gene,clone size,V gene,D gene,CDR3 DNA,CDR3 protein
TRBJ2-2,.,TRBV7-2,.,TGTGCCAGCAGCTTAACCATCATGAACACCGGGGAGCTGTTTTTT,CASSLTIMNTGELFF
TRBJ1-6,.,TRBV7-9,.,TGTGCCAGCAGCTTAGGGGAAAAAGTGATTTCACCCCTCCACTTT,CASSLGEKVISPLHF
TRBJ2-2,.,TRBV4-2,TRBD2,TGTGCCAGCAGCCAAGCGTGGACTAGCGGGAACACCGGGGAGCTGTTTTTT,CASSQAWTSGNTGELFF
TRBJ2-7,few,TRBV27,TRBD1,TGTGCCAGCAGAATATCGGGCAGGGGGCGATACGAGCAGTACTTC,CASRISGRGRYEQYF
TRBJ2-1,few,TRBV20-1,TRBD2,TGCAGTGCTAGAGATCTTGCGGGGGGCCACGTCTCCTACAATGAGCAGTTCTTC,CSARDLAGGHVSYNEQFF
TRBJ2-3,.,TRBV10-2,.,TGCGCCAGCAGTGAAGTGGGGGGCGGCACAGATACGCAGTATTTT,CASSEVGGGTDTQYF
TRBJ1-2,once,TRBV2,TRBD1,TGTGCCAGCAGTCGCGGGACAGCTGATGGCTACACCTTC,CASSRGTADGYTF
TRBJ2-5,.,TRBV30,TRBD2,TGTGCCCCCCCCGGGACTAGCGGGAGAACGGAAGAGACCCAGTACTTC,CAPPGTSGRTEETQYF
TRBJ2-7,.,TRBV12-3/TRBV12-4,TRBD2,TGTGTCAGCCGACTAGCGGATTACGAGCAGTACTTC,CVSRLADYEQYF
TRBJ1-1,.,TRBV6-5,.,TGTGCCAGCAGTTCCTACGGACAAAAGAACACTGAAGCTTTCTTT,CASSSYGQKNTEAFF
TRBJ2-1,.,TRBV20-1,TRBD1,TGCAGTGCTACGTTTAAGGGACAGGTGAGCTCCTACAATGAGCAGTTCTTC,CSATFKGQVSSYNEQFF
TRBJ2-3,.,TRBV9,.,TGTGCCAGCAGCGTAGGGTCTCTCACAGATACGCAGTATTTT,CASSVGSLTDTQYF
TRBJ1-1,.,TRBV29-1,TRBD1,TGCAGCGTTGAAGATGACAGGGACTTCTCTGAAGCTTTCTTT,CSVEDDRDFSEAFF
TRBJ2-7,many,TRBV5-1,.,TGTGCCAGCAGCTTAGTGGCGGACTACGAGCAGTACTTC,CASSLVADYEQYF
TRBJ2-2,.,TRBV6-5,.,TGTGCCAGCAGTTACCGGGGCCCCTACACCGGGGAGCTGTTTTTT,CASSYRGPYTGELFF
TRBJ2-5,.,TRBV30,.,TGTGCCTGGAGTCCCCCATCAACGGGGGGCATCGGGACCCAGTACTTC,CAWSPPSTGGIGTQYF
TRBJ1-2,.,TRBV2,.,TGTGCCAGCAGTGACTCCAGAAACTATGGCTACACCTTC,CASSDSRNYGYTF
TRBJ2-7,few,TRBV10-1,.,TGCGCCAGCCCCAGGTCCCGGGGCGCCTACGAGCAGTACTTC,CASPRSRGAYEQYF
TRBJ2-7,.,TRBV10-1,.,TGCGCCAGCAGTGAAACGCAGCGTTCCTACGAGCAGTACTTC,CASSETQRSYEQYF
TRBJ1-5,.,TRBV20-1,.,TGCAGTGCTAGATACGCTTGGGGCAATCAGCCCCAGCATTTT,CSARYAWGNQPQHF
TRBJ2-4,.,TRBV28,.,TGTGCCAGCAGTTTGACGAAGGCCCCAGTAGCCAAAAACATTCAGTACTTC,CASSLTKAPVAKNIQYF
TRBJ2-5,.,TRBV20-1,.,TGCAGTGCTAGAGGGGACGGACTACGGAAGGGGACCCAGTACTTC,CSARGDGLRKGTQYF
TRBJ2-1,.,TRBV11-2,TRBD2,TGTGCCAGCACCTTGGGGACTAGCGCCTACAATGAGCAGTTCTTC,CASTLGTSAYNEQFF
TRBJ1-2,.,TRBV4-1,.,TGCGCCAGCAGCCCCTCCCTTGTAGAGGCCCATTTCTATGGCTACACCTTC,CASSPSLVEAHFYGYTF
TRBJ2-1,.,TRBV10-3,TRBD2,TGTGCCATCGGTGACAGCGGGGGGGGATACAATGAGCAGTTCTTC,CAIGDSGGGYNEQFF
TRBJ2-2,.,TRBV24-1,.,TGTGCCACCAGTGATTTGCAAGGGAACACCGGGGAGCTGTTTTTT,CATSDLQGNTGELFF
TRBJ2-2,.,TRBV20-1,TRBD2,TGCAGTGCTCGACTAGCGGGGATGAACACCGGGGAGCTGTTTTTT,CSARLAGMNTGELFF
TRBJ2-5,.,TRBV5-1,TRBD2,TGCGCCAGCAGCTCCACTAGCGGGGGGTCTGGCAATGAGCAGTACTTC,CASSSTSGGSGNEQYF
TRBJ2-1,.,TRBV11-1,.,TGTGCCAGCAACTTTTCAGGAAACAATGAGCAGTTCTTC,CASNFSGNNEQFF
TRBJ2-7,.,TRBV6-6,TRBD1,TGTGCCAGCAGTTACTCGGGGACAGGGGGTGACGAGCAGTACTTC,CASSYSGTGGDEQYF
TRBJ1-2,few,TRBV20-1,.,TGCAGTGCTAGTCAGGGGAGCTATGGCTACACCTTC,CSASQGSYGYTF
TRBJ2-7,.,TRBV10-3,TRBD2,TGTGCCATCAGTGAGTCGTTAGCGGGGGTCGAGCAGTACTTC,CAISESLAGVEQYF
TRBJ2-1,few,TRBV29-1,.,TGCAGCGTTCAGCGGGCGTCCAATGAGCAGTTCTTC,CSVQRASNEQFF
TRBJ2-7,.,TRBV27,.,TGTGCCAGCAGTTCGCTAGCTCAGGCCTACGAGCAGTACTTC,CASSSLAQAYEQYF
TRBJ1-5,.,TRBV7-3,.,TGTGCCGGCAACTTGGGGATCGGGGAGCCCCAGCATTTT,CAGNLGIGEPQHF
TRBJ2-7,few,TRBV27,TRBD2,TGTGCCAGCAGTTTCTTGACGGGAGGGCCTCTCGAGCAGTACTTC,CASSFLTGGPLEQYF
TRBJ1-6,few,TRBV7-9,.,TGTGCCAGCAGCTTAGACGAGACACGGAGCTCACCCCTCCACTTT,CASSLDETRSSPLHF